What follows are 27 T cell receptor beta chains derived from one specimen sequenced in a study of blood T cell repertoires in COVID-19 (dated by TCRdb to the early 2020s). The receptor library was made with the immunoSEQ multiplex PCR assay. The immuneACCESS repertoire file appears here via TCRdb, limited to in-frame rearrangements. These files lack a portion of the clones; in checked studies, under half of the deficit traces to unresolved V genes, and the cause of the others is not known. Across this sample there are fewer than 200,000 clones, with about 87% seen only once. Under 30% of the sample is held by the ten biggest clonotypes. The specimen sequenced was peripheral blood. Every receptor here comes from a man aged 55-75 years with acute or convalescent COVID-19.

The rearrangement uses TRBV5-1 and TRBJ2-5, with 8 bases matching TRBD2. The CDR3 extends over 15 amino acids. Germline V CDR1 and CDR2: SGHRS, YFSETQ. The J segment lost 5 bases and the V segment lost 4 bases, leaving 10 bases of the junction unmatched. In nucleotides, the CDR3 is TGCGCCAGCAGCCTTCAGTCCCGGGGGGGGGAGACCCAGTACTTC. Its protein is CASSLQSRGGETQYF. Together with reference TRBV5-1 and TRBJ2-5, the CDR3 gives the full variable domain: KAGVTQTPRYLIKTRGQQVTLSCSPISGHRSVSWYQQTPGQGLQFLFEYFSETQRNKGNFPGRFSGRQFSNSRSEMNVSTLELGDSALYLCASSLQSRGGETQYFGPGTRLLVL.

This rearrangement joins TRBV24-1 to TRBJ2-2; 7 bases agree with TRBD1. The ends lost 0 bases at V and 5 bases at J; junction bases unmatched: 2. Germline-derived CDR1 and CDR2 are KGHDR and SFDVKD. The CDR3 runs 15 residues. CDR3 residues: CATSDLTGATGELFF. The CDR3 region has the DNA TGTGCCACCAGTGATTTGACAGGGGCGACCGGGGAGCTGTTTTTT.

The genes are TRBV19 and TRBJ2-3; TRBD2 aligns across 7 bases. The V segment lost 6 bases and the J segment 3 bases; nucleotides outside the gene matches: 9. The CDR3 extends over 15 amino acids. Germline V gene data show CDR1 as LNHDA and CDR2 as SQIVND (reference sequence). DNA of the CDR3: TGTGCCAGTAGAAAATTCGGGGGAGGGACAGATACGCAGTATTTT. The encoded protein is CASRKFGGGTDTQYF.

CDR3 sequence (DNA): TGTGCCAGCACCCGAACGGGGGTCTCCTACAATGAGCAGTTCTTC. Protein product: CASTRTGVSYNEQFF. The chain links TRBV28 to TRBJ2-1; maybe TRBD2 (6 bases). Trimming took 7 bases from V and 0 from J, leaving 13 bases between them. The length of the CDR3 is 15 residues. Germline V gives CDR1 MDHEN, CDR2 SYDVKM.

The chain has TRBV12-5 and TRBJ1-5; D remains unclear. CDR3 length: 15 residues. Germline assignment: CDR1 LGHNT and CDR2 FRNRAP. Trimming stripped 2 bases from V and 4 bases from J, with 12 bases between. DNA for the CDR3: TGTGCTAGTGGTTTGTCAGGAGGGTTGAATCAGCCCCAGCATTTT. This translates into CASGLSGGLNQPQHF.

This clone was detected only once. The rearrangement uses TRBV24-1 and TRBJ2-5; D unclear. CDR1 and CDR2 from the germline V gene are KGHDR and SFDVKD. CDR3 size: 13 residues. V lost 2 bases and J 7 bases, leaving 10 bases between the germline ends. CDR3 sequence: CATSDSVVGTQYF. CDR3 DNA sequence: TGTGCCACCAGTGATTCTGTAGTCGGGACCCAGTACTTC.

The J gene is TRBJ2-2, the V gene TRBV2; 8 bases align to TRBD1. The CDR3 has 16 residues. The V gene's germline CDR1 is SNHLY and CDR2 FYNNEI. V lost 6 bases and J lost 3; bases outside the gene matches: 9. CDR3 bases: TGTGCCAGCAGCCCAGGGGGCCGGGTCCACACCGGGGAGCTGTTTTTT. This codes for CASSPGGRVHTGELFF.

V is TRBV10-3 and J is TRBJ1-1, with D possibly TRBD1 on 6 matching bases. Trimming left V 7 bases short and J 2 bases short, with 8 bases between. CDR1 is ENHRY and CDR2 is SYGVKD in the germline V gene. CDR3 size: 12 residues. The CDR3 nucleotides read TGTGCCATCAAGGGGGTAAACACTGAAGCTTTCTTT. Translation gives CAIKGVNTEAFF.

The rearrangement uses TRBV2 and TRBJ2-2; 9 nucleotides align to TRBD1. V lost 6 bases, J lost 3 bases, and 2 bases stayed unmatched. The CDR3 is 14 residues long. Germline V gene lookup returns CDR1 SNHLY and CDR2 FYNNEI. CDR3 residues: CASSRQGDTGELFF. The CDR3 DNA sequence: TGTGCCAGCAGCCGACAGGGGGACACCGGGGAGCTGTTTTTT.

The chain has TRBV24-1 and TRBJ2-3, with a weak D call TRBD2 (7 bases). CDR1 and CDR2 from the germline V gene are KGHDR and SFDVKD. The CDR3 sequence is 16 residues long. Between the trimmed V and J ends, which lost 4 bases and 1 base, there was a span of 14 bases. This CDR3 reads CATSDPGAGGTDTQYF. Written as DNA, the CDR3 is TGTGCCACCAGTGACCCGGGGGCGGGGGGCACAGATACGCAGTATTTT.

The J gene is TRBJ1-2, the V gene TRBV6-5; possibly TRBD1 for D (6 bases). With 6 bases removed from V and 10 bases from J, the gap between germline ends came to 18 bases. CDR3 size: 13 residues. Germline V lookup: CDR1 MNHEY, CDR2 SVGAGI. CDR3 nucleotides: TGTGCCAGCAGACTTTCCAGGGGTTTAATCTACACCTTC. Its translation: CASRLSRGLIYTF.

V is TRBV28 and J is TRBJ1-2, with a possible D match to TRBD1 (5 bases). The CDR3 loop spans 13 amino acids. CDR1 is MDHEN, CDR2 SYDVKM, per germline. V lost 11 bases to trimming and J lost 1 base, with 14 bases between them. The CDR3 region has the DNA TGTGCCTCAGAACGGGGGATTAACTATGGCTACACCTTC. It yields the protein CASERGINYGYTF.

The chain links TRBV24-1 to TRBJ2-2, with TRBD1 identical over 11 bases. The CDR3 is made up of 14 amino acids. With V trimmed by 9 bases and J by 5 bases, 4 bases remained unmatched. CDR1 and CDR2 from the germline V gene are KGHDR and SFDVKD. DNA for the CDR3: TGTGCCACCGGACAGGGGGCTCGGACCGGGGAGCTGTTTTTT. It encodes CATGQGARTGELFF.

The CDR3 coding sequence is TGTGCCAGCAGCGAACAGGGGCTCTCCTACAATGAGCAGTTCTTC. Translated, it gives CASSEQGLSYNEQFF. The V gene is TRBV9, the J gene TRBJ2-1, with 7 bases identical to TRBD1. The CDR3 sequence is 15 residues long. Germline V gene sequence: CDR1 SGDLS, CDR2 YYNGEE. The V gene end was trimmed by 3 bases and the J gene end by 0 bases; junction bases not matched to a gene: 3.

The J gene is TRBJ2-2, the V gene TRBV30, with 7 bases matching TRBD2. The CDR3 has 13 amino acids. The trim removed 0 bases at V and 13 bases at J, leaving 8 bases unmatched. The germline gives CDR1 GTSNPN, CDR2 SVGIG (reference sequence). This chain's CDR3 is CAWSVGGEGGLFF. The CDR3 nucleotides read TGTGCCTGGAGTGTTGGTGGGGAGGGTGGGCTGTTTTTT.

V gene TRBV5-6 combines with J gene TRBJ2-7; TRBD1 matches at 7 bases. The germline gives CDR1 SGHDT, CDR2 YYEEEE. CDR3 length equals 17 residues. The trim removed 0 bases at V and 4 bases at J, leaving 13 bases unmatched. This CDR3 reads CASSLASGQLLEYEQYF. CDR3 bases: TGTGCCAGCAGCTTGGCCTCGGGACAGCTCCTTGAATACGAGCAGTACTTC.

This clone was detected once. CDR3 loop: CASSVGLDSTDTQYF. CDR3 DNA: TGTGCCAGCAGCGTAGGGCTAGATAGCACAGATACGCAGTATTTT. The V and J genes are TRBV9 and TRBJ2-3; D ambiguous. Looked up from germline, CDR1 is SGDLS and CDR2 is YYNGEE. This CDR3 region has 15 residues. V lost 0 bases and J 0 bases, leaving 8 bases between the germline ends.

The chain carries TRBV4-1 and TRBJ2-1, with D maybe TRBD2 (5 bases). V lost 0 bases, J lost 4 bases, and 16 bases lay in between. The CDR3 runs 17 residues. CDR1 MGHRA and CDR2 YSYEKL come from the germline V gene. This CDR3 is CASSQEGSYTGYNEQFF. The CDR3 DNA follows: TGCGCCAGCAGCCAAGAGGGGAGCTATACGGGATACAATGAGCAGTTCTTC.

This clone was seen a single time. The chain recombines TRBV30 with TRBJ2-1, with 7 bases matching TRBD2. The V segment lost 8 bases and the J segment 0 bases; nucleotides outside the gene matches: 7. Germline assignment: CDR1 GTSNPN and CDR2 SVGIG (reference sequence). This CDR3 is 14 amino acids long. The CDR3 loop is CALTRGSSYNEQFF. Here the CDR3 DNA reads TGTGCCCTGACGCGGGGGAGCTCCTACAATGAGCAGTTCTTC.

Here the CDR3 reads CASSDRIFSGANVLTF. CDR3 coding DNA: TGTGCCAGCAGTGACAGGATTTTCTCTGGGGCCAACGTCCTGACTTTC. The genes are TRBV2 and TRBJ2-6; D remains ambiguous. The germline V gene has CDR1 SNHLY and CDR2 FYNNEI. This CDR3 is 16 amino acids long. V lost 3 bases and J lost 0, with 9 bases in between. Based on the CDR3 plus reference TRBV2 and TRBJ2-6, the full variable domain is EPEVTQTPSHQVTQMGQEVILRCVPISNHLYFYWYRQILGQKVEFLVSFYNNEISEKSEIFDDQFSVERPDGSNFTLKIRSTKLEDSAMYFCASSDRIFSGANVLTFGAGSRLTVL.

The CDR3 is CTPGGNYGYTF. In DNA, the CDR3 is TGCACCCCCGGGGGTAACTATGGCTACACCTTC. The V call is TRBV20-1, the J call TRBJ1-2, with D possibly TRBD1 on 5 matching bases. The CDR3 sequence is 11 residues long. Germline V gene sequence: CDR1 DFQATT, CDR2 SNEGSKA (reference sequence).

This clone was seen just once. The chain's CDR3 is CASTGGGNSYEQYF. CDR3 DNA sequence: TGTGCCAGCACTGGGGGAGGTAACTCCTACGAGCAGTACTTC. V and J are TRBV6-5 and TRBJ2-7, with D perhaps matching TRBD2 (6 bases). The CDR3 loop spans 14 amino acids. Germline V gives CDR1 MNHEY, CDR2 SVGAGI. Trimming took off 7 bases at V and 0 bases at J, with 13 bases between the two ends.

The chain links TRBV3-1 (or the pseudogene TRBV3-2) to TRBJ2-3; the match to TRBD1 covers 7 bases. V was pared by 4 bases and J by 0 bases, with 4 bases of the junction left unmatched. Germline CDR1 is LGHDT and CDR2 is YNNKEL (reference sequence). The CDR3 runs to 15 residues. CDR3 protein: CASSLGTASTDTQYF. Here the CDR3 DNA reads TGTGCCAGCAGCCTTGGGACAGCCAGCACAGATACGCAGTATTTT.

The chain uses TRBV11-3 and TRBJ1-2; D is undetermined. Trimming pared 5 bases from V and 6 bases from J, leaving 13 bases between. CDR1 is SGHNT and CDR2 is YENEEA in the germline V gene. The CDR3 is 13 amino acids. The CDR3 region is CASSRVSGDGYTF. The CDR3 coding sequence is TGTGCCAGCAGCCGAGTTTCGGGAGATGGCTACACCTTC.

This chain connects TRBV24-1 to TRBJ2-5; 11 nucleotides align to TRBD1. CDR1 and CDR2 (germline): KGHDR, SFDVKD. The CDR3 is 16 amino acids. V gave up 2 bases and J gave up 3 bases; unmatched junction bases: 4. CDR3 loop: CATSDSRTGGEETQYF. DNA of the CDR3: TGTGCCACCAGTGATTCAAGGACAGGGGGCGAAGAGACCCAGTACTTC.

This chain connects TRBV5-6 to TRBJ2-7; 7 nucleotides line up with TRBD1. Germline CDR1 is SGHDT and CDR2 is YYEEEE. This CDR3 comprises 15 residues. The J segment lost 3 bases and the V segment lost 0 bases, leaving 6 bases of the junction unmatched. CDR3: CASSLGGQTFYEQYF. In DNA form, the CDR3 reads TGTGCCAGCAGCTTGGGGGGACAGACTTTCTACGAGCAGTACTTC.

V and J are TRBV6-5 and TRBJ2-2; 9 bases fit TRBD2. J was trimmed by 1 base and V by 10 bases; bases with no gene match: 7. The CDR3 sequence is 15 residues long. Germline V gives CDR1 MNHEY, CDR2 SVGAGI. The CDR3 DNA follows: TGTGCCACATCGAGAGCGGGGGGGAACACCGGGGAGCTGTTTTTT. Its translation: CATSRAGGNTGELFF.